Listed below are T cell receptor beta chains from one sample, sequenced in a study of OX40 agonist ivuxolimab in advanced cancers. Here immunoSEQ multiplex PCR was the method, and the copy in TCRdb shows in-frame clones only, minus some. The data contain tens of thousands of clones, over 80% of them seen just once; the ten biggest clones take up more than 0.75%. The sample in question was CD4+ or CD8+ T cells sorted from blood, obtained in a trial of the OX40 agonist ivuxolimab. Receptors originate from an adult with an advanced solid tumor such as melanoma, head and neck, liver or kidney cancer. Each CDR3 is given with its conserved first and last residue. D genes are given only for firm matches. The size field is filled for only some rows; it gives once, few, many or a size class.

cdr3_aa,cdr3_nt,clone_size,j_call,d_call,v_call
CASSLGTKTEAFF,TGTGCTAGCAGCTTAGGGACTAAGACTGAAGCTTTCTTT,.,TRBJ1-1,.,TRBV7-7
CASSSLGQGFGYTF,TGTGCCAGCAGTTCCCTGGGACAGGGGTTTGGCTACACCTTC,.,TRBJ1-2,TRBD1,TRBV27
CASSEGQRDTQYF,TGTGCCAGCAGTGAAGGGCAGAGAGATACGCAGTATTTT,.,TRBJ2-3,.,TRBV2
CATGWSTETQYF,TGTGCCACGGGGTGGTCAACGGAGACCCAGTACTTC,.,TRBJ2-5,.,TRBV15
CASSQGRIAGQETQYF,TGCGCCAGCAGCCAAGGCCGGATTGCGGGACAAGAGACCCAGTACTTC,once,TRBJ2-5,.,TRBV4-1
CASSLGGLRTNEKLFF,TGCGCCAGCAGCTTGGGAGGGCTGAGAACTAATGAAAAACTGTTTTTT,once,TRBJ1-4,.,TRBV5-1
CASSYSVPGLQGYTF,TGTGCCAGCAGTTACTCGGTTCCAGGATTGCAGGGCTACACCTTC,.,TRBJ1-2,.,TRBV6-5
CASSPRQEGGELFF,TGTGCCAGCAGCCCGCGACAGGAGGGCGGGGAGCTGTTTTTT,once,TRBJ2-2,.,TRBV9
CASSLGLSNYGYTF,TGTGCCAGCAGCTTAGGGCTCTCTAACTATGGCTACACCTTC,.,TRBJ1-2,.,TRBV7-2
CASSPPPGGNNEQFF,TGTGCCAGCTCACCCCCCCCGGGTGGCAACAATGAGCAGTTCTTC,.,TRBJ2-1,.,TRBV18
CASSPSQGSNYGYTF,TGTGCCAGCTCGCCTTCACAGGGTTCTAACTATGGCTACACCTTC,once,TRBJ1-2,.,TRBV18
CASSSPFRHF,TGTGCCAGCAGCTCTCCGTTCCGGCATTTT,.,TRBJ1-5,.,TRBV7-9
CASSPLMGEDEKLFF,TGTGCCAGCTCACCACTCATGGGGGAAGATGAAAAACTGTTTTTT,.,TRBJ1-4,.,TRBV18
CASSPLHMKTSTDTQYF,TGCGCCAGCAGCCCCCTTCATATGAAGACAAGCACAGATACGCAGTATTTT,.,TRBJ2-3,.,TRBV4-1
CAWSRRTNNEQFF,TGTGCCTGGAGTCGGCGGACAAACAATGAGCAGTTCTTC,.,TRBJ2-1,.,TRBV30
CASSPPGNGRKLFF,TGTGCCAGCAGCCCCCCGGGCAACGGACGAAAACTGTTTTTT,.,TRBJ1-4,.,TRBV5-6
CASSLTGAKETQYF,TGCGCCAGCAGCTTAACAGGGGCCAAAGAGACCCAGTACTTC,.,TRBJ2-5,TRBD1,TRBV5-1
CASSLALPELGKLFF,TGTGCCAGCAGCTTAGCGCTTCCCGAACTCGGAAAACTGTTTTTT,.,TRBJ1-4,.,TRBV7-6
CAWRHSGNTIYF,TGTGCCTGGAGGCACTCTGGAAACACCATATATTTT,.,TRBJ1-3,.,TRBV30
CASSWGRGTGYGYTF,TGTGCCAGCAGCTGGGGCAGGGGGACTGGCTATGGCTACACCTTC,.,TRBJ1-2,TRBD1,TRBV5-5
CASSLEQGNSPLHF,TGTGCCAGCAGTTTAGAACAGGGTAATTCACCCCTCCACTTT,.,TRBJ1-6,.,TRBV6-5
CASWGESSYEQYF,TGTGCCAGCTGGGGGGAGAGCTCCTACGAGCAGTACTTC,.,TRBJ2-7,.,TRBV5-8
CASSLVKGEAFF,TGTGCCAGCAGCTTAGTTAAAGGGGAAGCTTTCTTT,once,TRBJ1-1,.,TRBV13
CASSERTGVYNEQFF,TGTGCCAGCAGTGAAAGGACAGGGGTCTACAATGAGCAGTTCTTC,once,TRBJ2-1,TRBD1,TRBV2
CASLRTSGAEQFF,TGTGCCAGCCTAAGGACTAGCGGGGCTGAGCAGTTCTTC,.,TRBJ2-1,TRBD2,TRBV30
CASRRQPGGEQYF,TGTGCCAGCCGACGACAGCCCGGGGGGGAGCAGTACTTC,.,TRBJ2-7,TRBD2,TRBV2
CASSLGTDEKLFF,TGCGCCAGCAGCTTGGGGACAGATGAAAAACTGTTTTTT,.,TRBJ1-4,.,TRBV5-1
CASLVNTEAFF,TGTGCCAGTTTGGTGAACACTGAAGCTTTCTTT,.,TRBJ1-1,.,TRBV19
CASSLSASGGATQYF,TGTGCCAGCAGCTTATCGGCTAGCGGGGGGGCCACGCAGTATTTT,.,TRBJ2-3,TRBD2,TRBV7-3
CASSVGGVGEKLFF,TGTGCCAGCAGCGTAGGGGGGGTTGGGGAAAAACTGTTTTTT,.,TRBJ1-4,.,TRBV11-2
CASSLRDSGEQYF,TGTGCCAGCAGCTTAAGAGACTCGGGAGAGCAGTATTTT,.,TRBJ2-3,.,TRBV7-3
CASSPRLAGGNEQFF,TGTGCCAGCAGCCCAAGACTAGCGGGGGGGAATGAGCAGTTCTTC,.,TRBJ2-1,TRBD2,TRBV7-9
CASSGRGGGETGELFF,TGCGCCAGCAGCGGAAGGGGCGGGGGAGAAACCGGGGAGCTGTTTTTT,.,TRBJ2-2,TRBD2,TRBV5-1
CAAQDPNTEAFF,TGTGCCGCGCAGGACCCGAACACTGAAGCTTTCTTT,.,TRBJ1-1,.,TRBV10-3
CASSLSGQPNYGYTF,TGTGCCAGCAGCTTATCAGGACAGCCTAACTATGGCTACACCTTC,.,TRBJ1-2,.,TRBV7-8
CASSESQGFGETQYF,TGTGCCAGCAGTGAGAGCCAGGGATTCGGGGAGACCCAGTACTTC,.,TRBJ2-5,.,TRBV2
CASSMSGGGATDTQYF,TGTGCCAGCTCGATGTCGGGCGGGGGGGCCACAGATACGCAGTATTTT,once,TRBJ2-3,TRBD2,TRBV18
CASRAPGTEYNEQFF,TGTGCCAGCCGGGCCCCCGGGACGGAATACAATGAGCAGTTCTTC,.,TRBJ2-1,.,TRBV9